This T cell receptor (beta chain) was obtained from a study of human T cells and chemical hapten exposure. There are 14 residues in the CDR3. The germline gives CDR1 SEHNR, CDR2 FQNEAQ (reference sequence). Losses at the gene ends were 7 bases for V and 1 base for J; bases not matched to a gene: 6. Time point specified: patch test 1, 2 weeks after DPC sensitization. Treatment specified: therapeutic diphenylcyclopropenone sensitization with weekly scalp DPC. TCRdb re-called the RACE reads with MiXCR, one entry per CDR3 protein. The sample includes roughly 70,000 distinct CDR3 sequences, approximately 32% of them seen just once.

The chain employs TRBV7-9 and TRBJ1-1, with 7 bases that match TRBD1. This clonotype was sampled from a man aged 35 to 55 with alopecia areata. Some clones in this sample may be carry-over from other donors' samples. This specimen was whole blood, taken in connection with sensitization to the hapten diphenylcyclopropenone (DPC). DNA for the CDR3: TGTGCCAGCATCTCCCGGGACAGGAACACTGAAGCTTTCTTT. As protein: CASISRDRNTEAFF.